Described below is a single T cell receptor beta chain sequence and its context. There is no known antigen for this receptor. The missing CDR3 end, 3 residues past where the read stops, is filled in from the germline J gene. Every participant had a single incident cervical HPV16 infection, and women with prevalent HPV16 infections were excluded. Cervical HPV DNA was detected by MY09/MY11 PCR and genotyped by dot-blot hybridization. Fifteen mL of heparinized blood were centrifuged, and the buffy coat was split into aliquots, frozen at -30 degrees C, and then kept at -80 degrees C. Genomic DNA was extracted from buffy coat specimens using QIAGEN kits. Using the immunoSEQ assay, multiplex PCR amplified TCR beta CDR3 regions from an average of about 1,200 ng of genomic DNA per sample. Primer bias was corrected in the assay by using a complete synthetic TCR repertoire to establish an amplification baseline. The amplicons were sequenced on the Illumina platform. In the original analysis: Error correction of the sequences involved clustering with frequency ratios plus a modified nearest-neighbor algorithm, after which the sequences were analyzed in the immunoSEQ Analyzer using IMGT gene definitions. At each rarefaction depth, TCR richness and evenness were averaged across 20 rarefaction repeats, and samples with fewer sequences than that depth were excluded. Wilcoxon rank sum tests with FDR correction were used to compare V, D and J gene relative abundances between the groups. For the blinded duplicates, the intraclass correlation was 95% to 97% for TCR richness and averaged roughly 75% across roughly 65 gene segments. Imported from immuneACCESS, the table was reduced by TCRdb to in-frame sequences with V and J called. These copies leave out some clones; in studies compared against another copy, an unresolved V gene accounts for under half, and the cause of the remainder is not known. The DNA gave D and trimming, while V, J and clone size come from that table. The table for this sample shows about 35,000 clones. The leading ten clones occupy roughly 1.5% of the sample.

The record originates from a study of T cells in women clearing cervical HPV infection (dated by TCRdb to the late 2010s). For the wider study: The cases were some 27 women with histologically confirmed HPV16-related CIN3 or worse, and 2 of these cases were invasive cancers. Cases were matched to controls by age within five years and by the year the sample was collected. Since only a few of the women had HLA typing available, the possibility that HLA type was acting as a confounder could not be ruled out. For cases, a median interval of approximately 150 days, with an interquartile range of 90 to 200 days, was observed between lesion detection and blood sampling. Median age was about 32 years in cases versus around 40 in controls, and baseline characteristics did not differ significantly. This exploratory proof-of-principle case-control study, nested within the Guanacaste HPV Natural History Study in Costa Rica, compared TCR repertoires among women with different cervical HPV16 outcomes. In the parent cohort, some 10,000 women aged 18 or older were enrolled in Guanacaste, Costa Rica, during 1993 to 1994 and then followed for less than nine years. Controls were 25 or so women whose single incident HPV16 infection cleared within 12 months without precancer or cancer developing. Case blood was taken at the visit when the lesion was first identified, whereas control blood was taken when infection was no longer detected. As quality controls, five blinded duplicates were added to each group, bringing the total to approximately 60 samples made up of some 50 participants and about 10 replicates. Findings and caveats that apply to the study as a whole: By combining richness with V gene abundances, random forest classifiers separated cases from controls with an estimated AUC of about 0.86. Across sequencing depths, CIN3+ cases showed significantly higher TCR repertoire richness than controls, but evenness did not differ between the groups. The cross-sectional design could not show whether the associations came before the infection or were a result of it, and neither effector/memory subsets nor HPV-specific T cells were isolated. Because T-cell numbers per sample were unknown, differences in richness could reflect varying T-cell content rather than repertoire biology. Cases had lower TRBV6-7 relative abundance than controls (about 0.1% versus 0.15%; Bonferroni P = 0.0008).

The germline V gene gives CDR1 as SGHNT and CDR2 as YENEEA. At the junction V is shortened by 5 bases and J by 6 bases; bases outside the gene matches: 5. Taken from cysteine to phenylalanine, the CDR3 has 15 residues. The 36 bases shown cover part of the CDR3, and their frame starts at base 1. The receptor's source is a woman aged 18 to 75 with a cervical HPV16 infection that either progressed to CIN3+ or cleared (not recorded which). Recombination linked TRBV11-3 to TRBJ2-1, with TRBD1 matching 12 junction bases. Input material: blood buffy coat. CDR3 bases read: TGTGCCAGCAGCCATGAGGGACAGGGGGCCAATGAG. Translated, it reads CASSHEGQGANE. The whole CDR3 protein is CASSHEGQGANEQFF.